The TCR beta chain under discussion was sequenced for a study of control samples from healthy donors and cancer patients (dated by TCRdb to about 2020). The library was prepared using the immunoSEQ multiplex PCR assay. The immuneACCESS repertoire file appears here via TCRdb, limited to in-frame rearrangements. These files lack a portion of the clones; in checked studies, under half of the deficit traces to unresolved V genes, and the cause of the others is not known. The sample table shows 100,000 to 150,000 clones, and 85% to 95% are seen once. Of the sample, around 3.6% falls within the top ten clones. Ends trimmed: V by 7 bases, J by 5 bases; bases unmatched to a gene: 11. The CDR3 runs 16 amino acids, cysteine and phenylalanine included. Of all the DNA, just the CDR3 is kept, 48 bases in frame from base 1. Reading the germline V gene (reference sequence) gives CDR1 MNHNY and CDR2 SVGAGI. Only one count was recorded for this clone. No cognate antigen has been identified for it. Base-call qualities are not available, and no considerably larger clone is one nucleotide away.

Rearrangement joined TRBV6-6 to TRBJ2-1, with 10 central nucleotides matching TRBD2. The sequencing input was blood. The TCR was taken from a man aged 25 to 40 in good health. At the DNA level, the sequence is TGTGCCAGCACCCACGGGGCTAGCGGGGGTCACAATGAGCAGTTCTTC. Its amino acids are CASTHGASGGHNEQFF.